The 26 T cell receptor beta chains listed next were all sequenced from one sample in a study of early T cells in non-severe SARS-CoV-2 infection. Using its own MiXCR run on the 5' RACE reads, TCRdb lists one record per CDR3 protein. The table shows 65,000 to 75,000 distinct CDR3 sequences, with around 13% occurring only once. The sequenced sample consisted of whole blood. The receptor source for this set is an adult who was a healthcare worker with PCR-confirmed SARS-CoV-2 infection or an uninfected control (not recorded which).

The genes are TRBV30 and TRBJ1-6; D perhaps matches TRBD1 (6 bases). Germline CDR1 GTSNPN, CDR2 SVGIG (reference sequence). V shed 3 bases and J shed 9 bases, with 15 bases lying between them. The length of the CDR3 is 14 residues. CDR3 nucleotides: TGTGCCTGGAGCCTTACAGGGATTACTTCACCCCTCCACTTT. Its translation is CAWSLTGITSPLHF.

This clonotype was recorded many times. This chain joins TRBV6-4 and TRBJ2-1; D is possibly TRBD1 or TRBD2 (5 bases each). Trimming left V 4 bases short and J 6 bases short, with 13 bases between. The germline V gene encodes CDR1 MRHNA and CDR2 SNTAGT. This CDR3 contains 14 residues. CDR3 in amino acids: CASSAGTAGNEQFF. The CDR3 DNA is TGTGCCAGCAGTGCCGGGACCGCCGGCAATGAGCAGTTCTTC.

This clonotype was found many times. The genes are TRBV4-3 and TRBJ2-6; D ambiguous. Germline CDR1 and CDR2: LGHNA and YSLEER. The CDR3 is 15 residues long. With 0 bases removed from V and 4 bases from J, the gap between germline ends came to 7 bases. The CDR3 DNA reads TGCGCCAGCAGCCAAGACCGATCGGGGGCCAACGTCCTGACTTTC. It codes for CASSQDRSGANVLTF.

A few counts support this clonotype. The V gene is TRBV6-6, the J gene TRBJ2-3; D may be TRBD1 (6 bases). CDR3 length: 17 residues. V shed 2 bases and J shed 3 bases, with 18 bases lying between them. Germline V gene lookup returns CDR1 MNHNY and CDR2 SVGAGI (reference sequence). CDR3 DNA: TGTGCCAGCAGTTACGATCGATCGGCAGGGGAGACAGATACGCAGTATTTT. It is translated as CASSYDRSAGETDTQYF.

The rearrangement links TRBV20-1 to TRBJ2-7; 10 positions agree with TRBD1. Germline CDR1 and CDR2: DFQATT and SNEGSKA (reference sequence). The CDR3 consists of 13 residues. The ends lost 6 bases at V and 3 bases at J; junction bases unmatched: 5. The CDR3 loop reads CSADGQGVYEQYF. The CDR3 DNA is TGCAGTGCAGACGGACAGGGGGTCTACGAGCAGTACTTC.

This clonotype was observed a few times. Here the CDR3 reads CASSFTDRDNSPLHF. CDR3 nucleotides: TGTGCCAGCAGCTTTACGGACAGAGATAATTCACCCCTCCACTTT. This chain links TRBV7-9 with TRBJ1-6; TRBD1 might be the D (6 bases). CDR3 length equals 15 residues. Deletions cut 3 bases from V and 5 bases from J, with 11 bases between. Germline V gives CDR1 SEHNR, CDR2 FQNEAQ (reference sequence).

This clonotype occurred many times. This chain connects TRBV7-8 to TRBJ2-7; D perhaps matches TRBD2 (5 bases). V lost 10 bases and J lost 3, with 16 bases in between. This CDR3 region has 13 residues. Germline V gives CDR1 SGHVS, CDR2 FQNEAQ. The CDR3 nucleotides read TGTGCCACTAGCCCCACTAGGAACTACGAGCAGTACTTC. Its protein product is CATSPTRNYEQYF. Complete variable domain (other parts from reference TRBV7-8 and TRBJ2-7): GAGVSQSPRYKVAKRGQDVALRCDPISGHVSLFWYQQALGQGPEFLTYFQNEAQLDKSGLPSDRFFAERPEGSVSTLKIQRTQQEDSAVYLCATSPTRNYEQYFGPGTRLTVT.

In this sample, this clonotype turned up a few times. The V gene is TRBV20-1, the J gene TRBJ2-7; D remains unclear. The CDR3 loop spans 13 amino acids. The germline V gene has CDR1 DFQATT and CDR2 SNEGSKA (reference sequence). Deletions cut 3 bases from V and 0 bases from J, with 9 bases between. The CDR3: CSASMSNSYEQYF. DNA of the CDR3: TGCAGTGCTAGTATGTCGAACTCCTACGAGCAGTACTTC.

This clonotype occurred many times. The V gene is TRBV20-1, the J gene TRBJ2-1; possibly TRBD1 or TRBD2 for D (5 bases each). The germline gives CDR1 DFQATT, CDR2 SNEGSKA (reference sequence). The V gene lost 5 bases and the J gene lost 4 bases, with 15 bases spanning the gap. The CDR3 is 14 amino acids. The CDR3 is CSAEPGTIYNEQFF. The DNA of the CDR3 is TGCAGTGCTGAACCCGGGACGATTTACAATGAGCAGTTCTTC.

At least ten counts were recorded for this clonotype. The chain combines TRBV7-2 with TRBJ1-2, with D uncertain. The V end lost 1 base, the J end lost 2 bases, and 14 bases lay between the germline ends. CDR3 length: 16 amino acids. CDR1 is SGHTA and CDR2 is FQGNSA in the germline V gene. The CDR3 DNA reads TGTGCCAGCAGCTTAGTATCTGGCAACTTAAACTATGGCTACACCTTC. This encodes CASSLVSGNLNYGYTF.

This clonotype was seen at least ten times. The chain combines TRBV7-3 with TRBJ2-3; D is ambiguous. The germline gives CDR1 SGHTA, CDR2 FQGTGA. The CDR3 has 13 amino acids. V lost 6 bases and J 5 bases, leaving 12 bases between the germline ends. As DNA, the CDR3 is TGTGCCAGCAGTACCCTTTCGGAAGATACGCAGTATTTT. Translating it yields CASSTLSEDTQYF. Based on the CDR3 plus reference TRBV7-3 and TRBJ2-3, the full variable domain is GAGVSQTPSNKVTEKGKYVELRCDPISGHTALYWYRQSLGQGPEFLIYFQGTGAADDSGLPNDRFFAVRPEGSVSTLKIQRTERGDSAVYLCASSTLSEDTQYFGPGTRLTVL.

This clonotype has a count of ten or more. The chain has TRBV7-8 and TRBJ2-3, with 13 positions matching TRBD2. Per germline, CDR1 SGHVS and CDR2 FQNEAQ. The CDR3 has 18 residues. V was clipped by 1 base and J by 0 bases; unmatched bases: 4. CDR3 region: CASSLGTSGGTSTDTQYF. The CDR3 DNA reads as TGTGCCAGCAGCTTAGGGACTAGCGGGGGAACTAGCACAGATACGCAGTATTTT. The entire variable domain, with the rest obtained from reference TRBV7-8 and TRBJ2-3, is as follows: GAGVSQSPRYKVAKRGQDVALRCDPISGHVSLFWYQQALGQGPEFLTYFQNEAQLDKSGLPSDRFFAERPEGSVSTLKIQRTQQEDSAVYLCASSLGTSGGTSTDTQYFGPGTRLTVL.

This clonotype was seen more than once but under ten times. This chain joins TRBV7-3 and TRBJ1-6; no firm D call. V gave up 6 bases and J gave up 8 bases, with 14 bases separating them. Looked up from germline, CDR1 is SGHTA and CDR2 is FQGTGA. The CDR3 loop spans 14 amino acids. The CDR3 is CASSRDPSDSPLHF. As DNA, the CDR3 is TGTGCCAGCAGTAGAGACCCTTCGGATTCACCCCTCCACTTT.

This clonotype was counted only a few times. The chain combines TRBV6-1 with TRBJ1-2, with a weak D call TRBD1 (6 bases). The CDR3 spans 15 residues. The germline V gene encodes CDR1 MNHNS and CDR2 SASEGT. Between the trimmed V and J ends, which lost 4 bases and 3 bases, there was a span of 15 bases. The CDR3 here is CASSGGHARDYGYTF. The DNA for the CDR3 is TGTGCCAGCAGTGGGGGACACGCCAGGGACTATGGCTACACCTTC.

In its sample, this clonotype was seen many times. The chain uses TRBV7-2 and TRBJ1-5; D is uncertain. From germline, CDR1 is SGHTA and CDR2 FQGNSA. The CDR3 is made up of 12 amino acids. V was pared by 4 bases and J by 7 bases, with 8 bases between. The CDR3 DNA reads TGTGCCAGCAGCTCACTCGCACAGCCCCAGCATTTT. It yields the protein CASSSLAQPQHF.

This clonotype showed up many times. The CDR3 nucleotides are TGTGCCAGCAGTCCGATAGCGGGGCTGAACAATGAGCAGTTCTTC. Its translation is CASSPIAGLNNEQFF. The chain carries TRBV6-2 or TRBV6-3 and TRBJ2-1; the match to TRBD2 covers 8 bases. Germline assignment: CDR1 MNHEY and CDR2 SVGEGT. This CDR3 is 15 amino acids long. Trimming removed 5 bases from V and 5 bases from J; junction bases left unmatched: 8.

This rearrangement joins TRBV27 to TRBJ2-7; 7 bases match TRBD1. The V gene end was trimmed by 7 bases and the J gene end by 3 bases; junction bases not matched to a gene: 6. CDR3 length equals 13 residues. CDR1 and CDR2 from the germline V gene are MNHEY and SMNVEV (reference sequence). The CDR3 reads CASMRGQFYEQYF. CDR3 in DNA: TGTGCCAGCATGAGGGGGCAGTTCTACGAGCAGTACTTC.

This clonotype occurred many times. This sequence joins TRBV11-2 and TRBJ2-1; D unclear. The CDR3 runs 13 residues. Trimming pared 1 base from V and 4 bases from J, leaving 5 bases between. The germline V gene has CDR1 SGHAT and CDR2 FQNNGV. CDR3 sequence (DNA): TGTGCCAGCAGCTTAGGGCCTTACAATGAGCAGTTCTTC. It codes for CASSLGPYNEQFF. The variable domain in full, with the rest retrieved from reference TRBV11-2 and TRBJ2-1, is EAGVAQSPRYKIIEKRQSVAFWCNPISGHATLYWYQQILGQGPKLLIQFQNNGVVDDSQLPKDRFSAERLKGVDSTLKIQPAKLEDSAVYLCASSLGPYNEQFFGPGTRLTVL.

This clonotype has a count of ten or more. CDR3 loop: CASSPGQGIGYTF. CDR3 sequence (DNA): TGTGCCAGCAGTCCCGGACAGGGGATTGGCTACACCTTC. This sequence joins TRBV12-3 or TRBV12-4 and TRBJ1-2, with 9 positions matching TRBD1. This CDR3 contains 13 residues. Losses at the gene ends were 5 bases for V and 7 bases for J; bases not matched to a gene: 5.

This clonotype was seen at least ten times. The chain carries TRBV7-8 and TRBJ2-3, with D possibly being TRBD2 (6 bases). Germline V gives CDR1 SGHVS, CDR2 FQNEAQ. CDR3 length equals 17 residues. With 0 bases removed from V and 1 base from J, the gap between germline ends came to 14 bases. The CDR3 spells CASSLALASVGTDTQYF. The CDR3 region has the DNA TGTGCCAGCAGCTTAGCGTTGGCTAGCGTAGGCACAGATACGCAGTATTTT.

This clonotype was recorded a few times. This chain links TRBV20-1 with TRBJ1-1, with D tentatively TRBD1 (6 bases). Germline CDR1 is DFQATT and CDR2 is SNEGSKA (reference sequence). This CDR3 is 12 amino acids long. V was pared by 3 bases and J by 6 bases, with 11 bases between. CDR3 amino acids: CSASKDSPEAFF. The CDR3 DNA reads as TGCAGTGCTAGTAAGGACAGCCCTGAAGCTTTCTTT.

This clonotype was seen only once. This chain connects TRBV4-1 to TRBJ2-1; a possible D gene is TRBD1 (6 bases). With 1 base removed from V and 8 bases from J, the gap between germline ends came to 12 bases. The CDR3 has 14 amino acids. Germline V lookup: CDR1 MGHRA, CDR2 YSYEKL. The CDR3: CASSQVTGTHEQFF. The CDR3 nucleotides read TGCGCCAGCAGCCAAGTCACTGGGACACATGAGCAGTTCTTC.

This clonotype occurred many times. V is TRBV5-1 and J is TRBJ2-1; TRBD1 is a possible D gene (6 bases). Looked up from germline, CDR1 is SGHRS and CDR2 is YFSETQ. V gave up 6 bases and J gave up 3 bases, with 19 bases separating them. The CDR3 runs to 16 residues. The CDR3 loop is CASTLPGGGIYNEQFF. The CDR3 DNA is TGCGCCAGCACCCTACCTGGTGGGGGCATCTACAATGAGCAGTTCTTC.

This clonotype has only a few counts. The rearrangement links TRBV7-9 to TRBJ2-5; D is unresolved. CDR1 SEHNR and CDR2 FQNEAQ come from the germline V gene (reference sequence). The CDR3 spans 14 residues. Trimming took 3 bases from V and 4 from J, leaving 12 bases between them. CDR3 region: CASSFWQFLETQYF. The CDR3 DNA reads TGTGCCAGCAGCTTTTGGCAGTTCTTAGAGACCCAGTACTTC.

This clonotype was found a few times. This chain connects TRBV11-1 to TRBJ2-1; no clear D gene. Germline assignment: CDR1 SGHAT and CDR2 FQDESV (reference sequence). The CDR3 covers 12 residues. V gave up 0 bases and J gave up 10 bases, with 7 bases separating them. The CDR3 is CASSLAGSEQFF. CDR3 DNA sequence: TGTGCCAGCAGCTTAGCCGGGTCCGAGCAGTTCTTC.

This clonotype was recorded at least ten times. CDR3 bases: TGTGCCAGCTCACCAGTTATGTCGAGGAACACTGAAGCTTTCTTT. This translates into CASSPVMSRNTEAFF. The chain combines TRBV18 with TRBJ1-1, with D unclear. The V and J ends lost 2 bases and 1 base respectively, with 11 bases between them. The germline CDR1 and CDR2 sequences are KGHSH and LQKENI. There are 15 residues in the CDR3.